Below are 22 T cell receptor beta chains sequenced from a single sample in a study of T cells after posttransplantation cyclophosphamide. This table comes from immunoSEQ multiplex PCR, and its TCRdb copy is limited to in-frame clones, with some not included. There are tens of thousands of clones in the sample, none observed a single time. The sequenced sample consisted of PBMCs. Every receptor here comes from a man aged 35 to 55 in good health, CMV-negative, and a related stem cell transplant donor.

The chain uses TRBV6-1 and TRBJ2-5, with 9 positions matching TRBD1. Germline V lookup: CDR1 MNHNS, CDR2 SASEGT. Trimming at V came to 5 bases and at J to 5 bases, leaving 9 bases not matched to a gene. The CDR3 length is 15 residues. Written as DNA, the CDR3 is TGTGCCAGCAGTTCCCGGACAGGGGCCTTTGAGACCCAGTACTTC. Protein: CASSSRTGAFETQYF.

The V and J genes are TRBV11-2 and TRBJ2-2; 7 bases map to TRBD1. The junction had 9 bases not matched to a gene; V was cut back by 2 bases and J by 0 bases. Germline V gene sequence: CDR1 SGHAT, CDR2 FQNNGV. The CDR3 has 18 residues. CDR3 in amino acids: CASSLRSDRNANTGELFF. In DNA, the CDR3 is TGTGCCAGCAGCTTACGATCGGACAGGAACGCGAACACCGGGGAGCTGTTTTTT.

In its sample, this clone was seen a few times. V usage is TRBV9 and J usage is TRBJ2-5; D possibly corresponds to TRBD1 (6 bases). Judging by the DNA end, TRBJ2-7 fits better; the J call may be wrong. The germline V gene has CDR1 SGDLS and CDR2 YYNGEE. The CDR3 has 15 residues. The CDR3 bases are TGTGCCAGCAGCTTCGACGGGACACGACTACACGAGCAGTACTTC. Its translation is CASSFDGTRLHEQYF.

J is TRBJ1-1 and V is TRBV2, with D perhaps matching TRBD1 (5 bases). The CDR3 is 14 amino acids. Germline CDR1 reads SNHLY; CDR2 reads FYNNEI. Trimming removed 7 bases from V and 3 bases from J, with 15 bases in between. CDR3: CASKTQGGDTEAFF. For the CDR3, the DNA is TGTGCCAGCAAGACTCAGGGAGGGGACACTGAAGCTTTCTTT.

This clone has at least ten counts. This chain links TRBV19 with TRBJ1-1, with no clear D. The CDR3 extends over 16 amino acids. From germline, CDR1 is LNHDA and CDR2 SQIVND (reference sequence). Trimming removed 1 base at V and 5 bases at J, with 17 bases between. The CDR3 sequence: CASSIGLPGPRTEAFF. The CDR3 DNA reads as TGTGCCAGTAGTATAGGACTACCGGGCCCACGGACTGAAGCTTTCTTT.

This clone appeared many times. The chain is built from TRBV5-6 and TRBJ1-6; 8 bases are shared with TRBD1. V lost 6 bases to trimming and J lost 8 bases; unmatched junction nucleotides: 7. CDR3 length: 14 amino acids. Germline-derived CDR1 and CDR2 are SGHDT and YYEEEE. The CDR3 is CASTRGQADSPLHF. The CDR3 coding sequence is TGTGCCAGCACCAGGGGACAGGCCGATTCACCCCTCCACTTT.

There are many counts of this clone. CDR3 sequence: CASSPRQGDSYEQYV. The CDR3 DNA follows: TGTGCCAGCTCACCAAGACAGGGTGACTCCTACGAGCAGTACGTC. The chain carries TRBV18 and TRBJ2-7; TRBD1 matches at 7 bases. Germline V lookup: CDR1 KGHSH, CDR2 LQKENI. This CDR3 comprises 15 residues. The V segment lost 2 bases and the J segment 0 bases; nucleotides outside the gene matches: 4.

A few counts support this clone. The rearrangement links TRBV7-9 to TRBJ2-2; D gene uncertain. The CDR3 sequence is 17 residues long. Germline CDR1 reads SEHNR; CDR2 reads FQNEAQ (reference sequence). V was pared by 2 bases and J by 2 bases, with 15 bases between. CDR3 bases: TGTGCCAGCAGCTTAAACCCAGAGACACTCAACACCGGGGAGCTGTTTTTT. Translating it yields CASSLNPETLNTGELFF. The entire variable domain, with the rest obtained from reference TRBV7-9 and TRBJ2-2, is as follows: DTGVSQNPRHKITKRGQNVTFRCDPISEHNRLYWYRQTLGQGPEFLTYFQNEAQLEKSRLLSDRFSAERPKGSFSTLEIQRTEQGDSAMYLCASSLNPETLNTGELFFGEGSRLTVL.

This clone was observed many times. This chain links TRBV2 with TRBJ2-7; D perhaps matches TRBD1 (5 bases). This CDR3 region has 13 residues. Trimming shortened V by 7 bases and J by 3 bases, and 13 bases separated the two germline ends. Germline-derived CDR1 and CDR2 are SNHLY and FYNNEI. CDR3 sequence (DNA): TGTGCCAGCAAACTGGCAGGGAACTACGAGCAGTACTTC. Translated: CASKLAGNYEQYF.

This clone was counted at least ten times. V gene TRBV11-3 combines with J gene TRBJ2-2; TRBD2 is a possible D gene (5 bases). This CDR3 has 15 residues. The germline V gene encodes CDR1 SGHNT and CDR2 YENEEA. Between the trimmed V and J ends, which lost 4 bases and 6 bases, there was a span of 15 bases. The CDR3 DNA reads TGTGCCAGCAGCTCAGTTCGGCTAGCTCCCGGGGAGCTGTTTTTT. Amino acid sequence: CASSSVRLAPGELFF.

This clone was recorded at least ten times. The chain joins TRBV2 to TRBJ1-4; no definite D call. Germline V gives CDR1 SNHLY, CDR2 FYNNEI. The CDR3 totals 13 residues. V lost 6 bases, J lost 5 bases, and 10 bases lay in between. CDR3 residues: CASRLYWNEKLFF. The CDR3 coding sequence is TGTGCCAGCAGGTTATACTGGAATGAAAAACTGTTTTTT.

This clone was observed many times. The V gene is TRBV9, the J gene TRBJ2-7; a possible D gene is TRBD1 (5 bases). The germline CDR1 and CDR2 sequences are SGDLS and YYNGEE. The CDR3 is made up of 16 amino acids. Trimming pared 0 bases from V and 2 bases from J, leaving 15 bases between. DNA for the CDR3: TGTGCCAGCAGCGTAGGGGGCGACAGCGTCACCTACGAGCAGTACTTC. It encodes CASSVGGDSVTYEQYF.

This clone was seen ten or more times. The rearrangement joins TRBV12-5 to TRBJ2-7; 13 nucleotides agree with TRBD2. V was pared by 1 base and J by 3 bases, with 9 bases of the junction left unmatched. This CDR3 comprises 18 residues. Germline-derived CDR1 and CDR2 are LGHNT and FRNRAP. CDR3 loop: CASGLGTSGGQYDYEQYF. CDR3 nucleotides: TGTGCTAGTGGTTTGGGGACTAGCGGGGGCCAGTACGACTACGAGCAGTACTTC.

This clone was detected many times. V gene TRBV29-1 combines with J gene TRBJ2-6; TRBD1 might be the D (5 bases). This CDR3 is 13 amino acids long. CDR1 is SQVTM and CDR2 is ANQGSEA in the germline V gene. The V end lost 5 bases, the J end lost 2 bases, and 7 bases lay between the germline ends. The DNA of the CDR3 is TGCAGCGTTTTGGGGCCTGGGGCCAACGTCCTGACTTTC. It is translated as CSVLGPGANVLTF.

This clone came up many times. This chain joins TRBV2 and TRBJ1-4; no clear D. V was pared by 7 bases and J by 4 bases, with 10 bases between. Germline CDR1 is SNHLY and CDR2 is FYNNEI. CDR3 length: 13 amino acids. Here the CDR3 DNA reads TGTGCCAGCACTGTCGGGGTTAATGAAAAACTGTTTTTT. It translates to CASTVGVNEKLFF.

This clone showed up many times. The chain uses TRBV27 and TRBJ2-1; TRBD2 matches at 7 bases. V dropped 4 bases and J dropped 2; count of bases not matched to a gene: 8. The CDR3 totals 16 residues. The germline gives CDR1 MNHEY, CDR2 SMNVEV (reference sequence). CDR3 in DNA: TGTGCCAGCAGTTCCTCCCGACTAGCAGCCTACAATGAGCAGTTCTTC. Amino acids: CASSSSRLAAYNEQFF.

This clone was seen ten or more times. The genes are TRBV6-1 and TRBJ2-7, with 8 bases fitting TRBD2. V shed 8 bases, J shed 4 bases, and the junction held 13 bases outside the gene matches. CDR3 length: 15 residues. Germline lookup yields CDR1 MNHNS and CDR2 SASEGT. The CDR3 spells CASGYERGPPYEQYF. CDR3 bases: TGTGCCAGCGGGTACGAGCGGGGGCCACCATACGAGCAGTACTTC.

This rearrangement joins TRBV19 to TRBJ2-5; 9 nucleotides align to TRBD1. The DNA end lines up better with TRBJ2-7; the J call may be wrong. The germline V gene has CDR1 LNHDA and CDR2 SQIVND (reference sequence). The CDR3 extends over 15 amino acids. The CDR3 reads CASSTGQGLSYEQYF. In nucleotides, the CDR3 is TGTGCCAGTAGTACGGGACAGGGCCTTTCCTACGAGCAGTACTTC.

This clone has ten or more counts. The J gene is TRBJ1-1, the V gene TRBV5-6, with 8 bases matching TRBD1. CDR3 length equals 15 residues. In germline, CDR1 is SGHDT, CDR2 YYEEEE. V was clipped by 1 base and J by 5 bases; unmatched bases: 7. The CDR3 DNA sequence: TGTGCCAGCAGCTTGATGGGGACAGGTGGTACTGAAGCTTTCTTT. Translating it yields CASSLMGTGGTEAFF.

This clone was seen repeatedly, ten times or more. The rearrangement uses TRBV19 and TRBJ2-5, with 12 bases aligning to TRBD2. The CDR3 runs to 19 residues. Germline lookup yields CDR1 LNHDA and CDR2 SQIVND (reference sequence). Trimming cost V 7 bases and J 1 base; bases outside gene matches: 16. CDR3 coding DNA: TGTGCCAGTACCCCGGGGGGACTACCGGGACTAGCGGGCCAAGAGACCCAGTACTTC. Translating gives CASTPGGLPGLAGQETQYF.

This clone was recorded a few times. One junction end does not reproduce the germline sequence, and a read error may be involved. V gene TRBV4-1 combines with J gene TRBJ1-2, with 7 bases matching TRBD1. Germline assignment: CDR1 MGHRA and CDR2 YSYEKL. The length of the CDR3 is 15 residues. The CDR3 region is CASSSNPGGDYGYTF. CDR3 nucleotides: TGTGCCAGCAGCTCCAATCCAGGGGGTGACTATGGCTACACCTTC.

The chain uses TRBV28 and TRBJ2-5; D possibly corresponds to TRBD2 (7 bases). The DNA end is more similar to TRBJ2-7, so the J call may be wrong. The CDR3 extends over 14 amino acids. Germline-derived CDR1 and CDR2 are MDHEN and SYDVKM. CDR3 sequence reads: CASTHTGGAYEQYF. The CDR3 nucleotides read TGTGCCAGCACCCATACGGGGGGCGCATACGAGCAGTACTTC.